The entry below gives a single T cell receptor (beta chain) sequence along with its context. The sample comes from a study of glioma-infiltrating T cells after dendritic cell vaccination. Documented time point: after dendritic cell vaccination, including at tumor progression/relapse. Germline V gene data show CDR1 as GTSNPN and CDR2 as SVGIG (reference sequence). The V gene lost 2 bases and the J gene lost 0 bases, with 20 bases spanning the gap. This CDR3 is 18 amino acids long. Assay used: immunoSEQ multiplex PCR; TCRdb lists only in-frame clones, some missing. Of fewer than 90,000 clones in the sample, roughly four fifths were seen once.

This specimen was blood, taken after dendritic cell vaccination. The rearrangement uses TRBV30 and TRBJ1-3, with D unclear. This clonotype was sampled from a human donor with glioblastoma. The CDR3 sequence is CAWSRNRLALNSGNTIYF. CDR3 coding DNA: TGTGCCTGGAGTAGGAATAGACTGGCCCTTAACTCTGGAAACACCATATATTTT.